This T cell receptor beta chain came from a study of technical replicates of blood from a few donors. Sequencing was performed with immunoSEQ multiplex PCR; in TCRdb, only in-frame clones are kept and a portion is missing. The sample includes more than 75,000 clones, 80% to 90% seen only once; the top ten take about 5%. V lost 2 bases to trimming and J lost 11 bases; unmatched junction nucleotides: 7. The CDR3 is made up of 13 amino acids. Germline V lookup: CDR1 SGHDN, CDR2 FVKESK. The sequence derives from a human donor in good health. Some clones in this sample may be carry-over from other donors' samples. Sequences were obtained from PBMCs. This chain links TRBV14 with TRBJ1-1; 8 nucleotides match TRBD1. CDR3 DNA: TGTGCCAGCAGCCAATTTCAACAGGGGGAGGCTTTCTTT. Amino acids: CASSQFQQGEAFF. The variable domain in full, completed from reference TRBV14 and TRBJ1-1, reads EAGVTQFPSHSVIEKGQTVTLRCDPISGHDNLYWYRRVMGKEIKFLLHFVKESKQDESGMPNNRFLAERTGGTYSTLKVQPAELEDSGVYFCASSQFQQGEAFFGQGTRLTVV.